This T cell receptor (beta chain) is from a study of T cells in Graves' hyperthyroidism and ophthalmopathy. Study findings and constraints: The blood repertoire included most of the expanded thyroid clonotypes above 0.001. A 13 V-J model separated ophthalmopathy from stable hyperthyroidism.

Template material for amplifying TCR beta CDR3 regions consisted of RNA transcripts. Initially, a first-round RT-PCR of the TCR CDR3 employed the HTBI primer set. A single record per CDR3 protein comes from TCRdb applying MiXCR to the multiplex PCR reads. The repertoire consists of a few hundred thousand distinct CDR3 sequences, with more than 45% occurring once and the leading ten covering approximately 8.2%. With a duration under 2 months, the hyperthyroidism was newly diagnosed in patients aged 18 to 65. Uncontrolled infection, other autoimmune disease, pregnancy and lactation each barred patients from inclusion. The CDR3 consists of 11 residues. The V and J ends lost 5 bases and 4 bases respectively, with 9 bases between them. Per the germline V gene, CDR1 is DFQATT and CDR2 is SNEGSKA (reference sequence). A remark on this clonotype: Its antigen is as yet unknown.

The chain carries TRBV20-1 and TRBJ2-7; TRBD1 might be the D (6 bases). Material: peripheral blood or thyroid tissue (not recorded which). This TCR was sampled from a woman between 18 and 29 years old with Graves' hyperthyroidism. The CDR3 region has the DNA TGCAGTGCTCAGGACAGATACGAGCAGTACTTC. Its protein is CSAQDRYEQYF.